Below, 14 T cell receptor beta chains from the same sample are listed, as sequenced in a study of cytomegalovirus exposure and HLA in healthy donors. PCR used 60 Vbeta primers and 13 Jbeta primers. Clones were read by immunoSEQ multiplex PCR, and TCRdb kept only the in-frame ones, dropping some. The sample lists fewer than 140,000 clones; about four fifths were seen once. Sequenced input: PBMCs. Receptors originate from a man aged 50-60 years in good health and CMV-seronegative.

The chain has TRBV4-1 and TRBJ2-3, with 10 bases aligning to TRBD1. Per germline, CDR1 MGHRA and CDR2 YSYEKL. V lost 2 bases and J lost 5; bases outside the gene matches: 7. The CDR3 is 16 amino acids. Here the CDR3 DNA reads TGCGCCAGCAGCCAAACGGGGACAGGGGTAGAAGATACGCAGTATTTT. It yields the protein CASSQTGTGVEDTQYF.

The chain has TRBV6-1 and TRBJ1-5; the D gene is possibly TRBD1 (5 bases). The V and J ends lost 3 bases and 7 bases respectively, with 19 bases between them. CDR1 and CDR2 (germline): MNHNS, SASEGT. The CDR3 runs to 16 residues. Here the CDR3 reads CASSDAIGAGGQPQHF. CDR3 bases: TGTGCCAGCAGTGATGCTATTGGGGCAGGTGGACAGCCCCAGCATTTT.

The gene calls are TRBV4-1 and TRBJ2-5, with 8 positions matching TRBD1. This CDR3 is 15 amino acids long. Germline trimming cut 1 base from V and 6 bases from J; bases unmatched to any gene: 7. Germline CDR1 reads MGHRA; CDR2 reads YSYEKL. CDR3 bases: TGCGCCAGCAGCCAAGCTGGACAGGGATGGAAGACCCAGTACTTC. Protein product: CASSQAGQGWKTQYF.

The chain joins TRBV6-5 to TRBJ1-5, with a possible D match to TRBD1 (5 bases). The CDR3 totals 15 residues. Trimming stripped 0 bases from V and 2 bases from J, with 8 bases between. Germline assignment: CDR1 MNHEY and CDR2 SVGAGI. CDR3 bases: TGTGCCAGCAGTTACTCAGGGGTCCGCAATCAGCCCCAGCATTTT. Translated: CASSYSGVRNQPQHF.

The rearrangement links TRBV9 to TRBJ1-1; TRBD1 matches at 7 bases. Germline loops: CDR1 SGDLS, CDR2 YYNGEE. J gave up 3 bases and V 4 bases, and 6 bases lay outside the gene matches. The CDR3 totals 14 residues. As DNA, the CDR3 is TGTGCCAGCAGCAAGAGACAGGGCGACACTGAAGCTTTCTTT. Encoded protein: CASSKRQGDTEAFF.

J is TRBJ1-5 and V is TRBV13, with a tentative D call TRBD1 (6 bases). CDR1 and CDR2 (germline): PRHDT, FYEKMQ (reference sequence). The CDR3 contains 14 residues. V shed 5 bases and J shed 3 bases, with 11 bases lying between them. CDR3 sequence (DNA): TGTGCCAGCAGCCGCGGACAGCTCAATCAGCCCCAGCATTTT. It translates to CASSRGQLNQPQHF.

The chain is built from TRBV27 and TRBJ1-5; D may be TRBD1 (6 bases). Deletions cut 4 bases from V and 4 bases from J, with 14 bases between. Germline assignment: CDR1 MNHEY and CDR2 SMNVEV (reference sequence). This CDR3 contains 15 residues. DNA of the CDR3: TGTGCCAGCAGTTCCCAGGGGCGGAGGAATCAGCCCCAGCATTTT. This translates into CASSSQGRRNQPQHF.

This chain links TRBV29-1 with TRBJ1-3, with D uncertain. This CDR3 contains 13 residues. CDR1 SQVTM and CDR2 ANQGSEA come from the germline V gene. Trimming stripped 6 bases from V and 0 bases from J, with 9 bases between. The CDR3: CSVQQLSGNTIYF. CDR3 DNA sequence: TGCAGCGTCCAACAGCTCTCTGGAAACACCATATATTTT. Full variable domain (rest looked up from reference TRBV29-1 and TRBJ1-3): SAVISQKPSRDICQRGTSLTIQCQVDSQVTMMFWYRQQPGQSLTLIATANQGSEATYESGFVIDKFPISRPNLTFSTLTVSNMSPEDSSIYLCSVQQLSGNTIYFGEGSWLTVV.

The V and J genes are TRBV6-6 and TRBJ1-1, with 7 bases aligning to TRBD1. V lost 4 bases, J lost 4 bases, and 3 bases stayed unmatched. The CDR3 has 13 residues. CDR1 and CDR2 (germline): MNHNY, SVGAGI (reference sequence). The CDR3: CASSSTGSTEAFF. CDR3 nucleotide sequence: TGTGCCAGCAGTTCGACAGGGAGCACTGAAGCTTTCTTT.

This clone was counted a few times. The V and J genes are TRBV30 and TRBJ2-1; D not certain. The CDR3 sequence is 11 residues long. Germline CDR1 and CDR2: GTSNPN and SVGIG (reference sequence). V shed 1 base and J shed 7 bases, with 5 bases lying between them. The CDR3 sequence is CAWSDRNEQFF. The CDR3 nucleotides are TGTGCCTGGAGTGACAGAAATGAGCAGTTCTTC.

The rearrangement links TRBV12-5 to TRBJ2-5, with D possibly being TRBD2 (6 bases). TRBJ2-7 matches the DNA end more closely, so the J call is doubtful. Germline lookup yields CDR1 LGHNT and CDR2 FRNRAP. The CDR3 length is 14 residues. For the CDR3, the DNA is TGTGCTAGTGGTTTTGGAGGGGTAGGCTACGAGCAGTACTTC. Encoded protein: CASGFGGVGYEQYF.

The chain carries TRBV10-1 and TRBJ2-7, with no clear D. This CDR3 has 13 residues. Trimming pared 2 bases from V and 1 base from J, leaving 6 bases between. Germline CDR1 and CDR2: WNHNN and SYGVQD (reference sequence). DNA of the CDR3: TGCGCCAGCAGTGAGCGCGCTTCCTACGAGCAGTACTTC. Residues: CASSERASYEQYF.

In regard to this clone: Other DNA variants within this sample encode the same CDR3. The CDR3 here is CASRRDRENTEAFF. In DNA form, the CDR3 reads TGTGCCAGTAGGAGAGACAGGGAGAACACTGAAGCTTTCTTT. The chain has TRBV19 and TRBJ1-1, with 7 bases that match TRBD1. V lost 6 bases and J lost 1; bases outside the gene matches: 5. The CDR3 has 14 amino acids. Germline CDR1 reads LNHDA; CDR2 reads SQIVND (reference sequence).

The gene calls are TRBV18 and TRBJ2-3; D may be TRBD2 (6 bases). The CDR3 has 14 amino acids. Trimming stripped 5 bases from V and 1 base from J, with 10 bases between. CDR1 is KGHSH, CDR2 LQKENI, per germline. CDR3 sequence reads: CASSVRGGTDTQYF. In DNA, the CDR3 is TGTGCCAGCTCAGTCCGCGGGGGCACAGATACGCAGTATTTT.